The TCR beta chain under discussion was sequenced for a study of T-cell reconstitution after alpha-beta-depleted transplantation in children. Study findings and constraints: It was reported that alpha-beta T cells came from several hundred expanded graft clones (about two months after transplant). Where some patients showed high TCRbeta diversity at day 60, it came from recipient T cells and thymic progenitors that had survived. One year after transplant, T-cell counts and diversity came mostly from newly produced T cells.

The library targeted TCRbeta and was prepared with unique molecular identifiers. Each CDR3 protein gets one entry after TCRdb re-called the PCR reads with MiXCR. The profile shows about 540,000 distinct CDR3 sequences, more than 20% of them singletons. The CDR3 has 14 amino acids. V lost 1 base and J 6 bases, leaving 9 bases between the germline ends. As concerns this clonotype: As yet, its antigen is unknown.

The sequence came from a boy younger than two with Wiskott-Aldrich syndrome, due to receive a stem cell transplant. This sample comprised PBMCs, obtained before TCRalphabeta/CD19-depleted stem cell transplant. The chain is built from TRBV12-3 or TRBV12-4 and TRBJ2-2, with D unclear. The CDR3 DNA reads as TGTGCCAGCAGTTTAGTAGTAGTTTCCGGGGAGCTGTTTTTT. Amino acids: CASSLVVVSGELFF.